This T cell receptor beta chain was documented in a study of blood T cell repertoires in COVID-19. The wider study: The United States, Italy and Spain provided the acute and convalescent COVID-19 samples. Sources were T cells, B-cell-depleted T cells, or PBMCs; the material itself was cDNA or gDNA.

The germline V gene encodes CDR1 SGHRS and CDR2 YFSETQ. CDR3 size: 16 residues. The V end lost 0 bases, the J end lost 0 bases, and 10 bases lay between the germline ends. In the source study's methods: Nucleated cell number was recorded as an estimate derived from reference gene primer amplification. Measured with immunoSEQ multiplex PCR; TCRdb has only the in-frame clones, and not every one. V and J calls and clone size are given by that table; D and trimming were obtained from the DNA. The sample consists of 650,000 to 800,000 clones, 75% to 90% of them appearing once. The chain couples TRBV5-1 to TRBJ1-5, with D possibly matching TRBD1 (5 bases). This receptor was obtained from a woman younger than 30 with acute or convalescent COVID-19. Sequencing was done on a sample of peripheral blood. This CDR3 is CASSLEGINSNQPQHF. CDR3 DNA: TGCGCCAGCAGCTTGGAGGGGATTAATAGCAATCAGCCCCAGCATTTT. Full variable domain (remainder filled in from reference TRBV5-1 and TRBJ1-5): KAGVTQTPRYLIKTRGQQVTLSCSPISGHRSVSWYQQTPGQGLQFLFEYFSETQRNKGNFPGRFSGRQFSNSRSEMNVSTLELGDSALYLCASSLEGINSNQPQHFGDGTRLSIL.